This T cell receptor beta chain was captured by sequencing in a study of blood T cell repertoires in COVID-19. Turning to the study itself: Acute-phase and convalescent COVID-19 samples originated in the United States, Italy and Spain. Sources were T cells, B-cell-depleted T cells, or PBMCs; the material itself was cDNA or gDNA.

Per the study methods: Scientists estimated how many nucleated cells there were by amplifying reference gene primers. Assay used: immunoSEQ multiplex PCR; TCRdb lists only in-frame clones, some missing. The DNA was the basis for D and trimming; V, J and clone size are from that table. Among 90,000 to 120,000 clones, about four fifths were seen once, and the ten largest hold under 30%. The CDR3 totals 16 residues. Germline trimming cut 0 bases from V and 4 bases from J; bases unmatched to any gene: 8. The V gene's germline CDR1 is SGHNT and CDR2 YYREEE (reference sequence). This clonotype originated in a man between 60 and 75 years old with acute or convalescent COVID-19. The chain combines TRBV5-4 with TRBJ2-7; 9 bases fit TRBD2. Sequenced sample: peripheral blood. The CDR3: CASSLGSGRSPYEQYF. CDR3 DNA: TGTGCCAGCAGCTTGGGTAGCGGGAGATCGCCTTACGAGCAGTACTTC.